The clone carrying this T cell receptor (beta chain) is labeled as medium-sized (0.01 to 0.1%). Its antigen is undetermined. The time point is: sample taken at primary tumor resection. V was clipped by 5 bases and J by 6 bases; unmatched bases: 9. This CDR3 contains 16 residues. Looked up from germline, CDR1 is SGHTA and CDR2 is FQGNSA. This entry comes from a study of spatial heterogeneity in lung cancer. TCR cDNA molecules each had a unique molecular identifier. One entry per CDR3 protein results from TCRdb running MiXCR on the 5' RACE reads. Of about 2,800 distinct CDR3 sequences in the sample, 10% to 11% are singletons; the top ten hold approximately 12%. General study points: Counts of expanded alpha and beta TCRs within tumors tracked the tumor nonsynonymous mutation count.

This chain connects TRBV7-2 to TRBJ2-7; 14 nucleotides match TRBD2. The sample in question was lung tumor tissue, obtained at surgery. The source of this sequence is a male donor with early-stage non-small cell lung cancer. The CDR3 DNA is TGTGCCAGCAGCCCCAGACTAGCGGGAGGGGGTTCCGAGCAGTACTTC. Its translation: CASSPRLAGGGSEQYF. Full variable domain (missing parts from reference TRBV7-2 and TRBJ2-7): GAGVSQSPSNKVTEKGKDVELRCDPISGHTALYWYRQSLGQGLEFLIYFQGNSAPDKSGLPSDRFSAERTGGSVSTLTIQRTQQEDSAVYLCASSPRLAGGGSEQYFGPGTRLTVT.